The subject of this entry is one T cell receptor beta chain. As yet, its antigen is unknown. The entry originates in a study of vaccination and CD4 T cells after COVID-19. The wider study: Sampling that followed vaccination took place a median around 70 days after dose two, within a range of 14 to 241. The cells in question were stimulated using overlapping spike peptides derived from SARS-CoV-2, HCoV-NL63, HCoV-OC43 and HCoV-229E.

The CDR3 spans 15 residues. With the Oncomine TCR Beta short-read assay, DNA from cultured CD4+ T cells was sequenced. Investigators isolated genomic DNA from cultured CD4+ T cells. In TCRdb, the PCR reads were re-called with MiXCR into one record per CDR3 protein. The sample lists around 15,000 distinct CDR3 sequences, less than 75% occurring once. Indicated treatment: approximately 10-day PBMC culture with coronavirus spike peptide pools or control peptides (ViraFEST assay). Sequenced input: CD4+ T cells from blood, cultured in vitro. This chain links TRBV21-1 with TRBJ1-4; the D call TRBD1 from the table was never checked on the DNA. TRBV21-1 is deemed a pseudogene. This clonotype was sampled from a human donor who had recovered from COVID-19. The CDR3 nucleotides are TGTGCCAGCAGCAGGGGGGAAAGTGATAATGAAAAACTGTTTTTT. Encoded protein: CASSRGESDNEKLFF.